A selection of T cell receptor beta chains follows, all from one sample in a study of Tregs in tolerant kidney transplant recipients. Only in-frame clones appear in the TCRdb table, and some are missing; sequencing was by immunoSEQ multiplex PCR. The data hold roughly 69,000 clones, with 70% to 90% observed a single time. Sequencing was performed on CD4+ T cells from blood, taken before the transplant. These TCRs come from a human donor who received a combined kidney and bone marrow transplant. CDR3s include the opening cysteine and the closing phenylalanine or tryptophan. The order of the fields is V gene, J gene, clone size, D gene, CDR3 length, CDR3 DNA, CDR3 protein. A D gene is named only where the DNA matches it firmly. A row's size may be missing; if present it is once, few, many or a size class.

>TRBV11-2|TRBJ1-1|NA|NA|13
TGTGCCAGCAGCTTTAACAGGAACACTGAAGCTTTCTTT
CASSFNRNTEAFF
>TRBV9|TRBJ2-1|NA|TRBD2|21
TGTGCCAGCAGCGTAAAGTCGGGGCGCGAATCTAGCGGGAGCTCCTACAATGAGCAGTTCTTC
CASSVKSGRESSGSSYNEQFF
>TRBV5-1|TRBJ2-1|NA|NA|14
TGCGCCAGCAGCTTGGGGGACTGGTACAATGAGCAGTTCTTC
CASSLGDWYNEQFF
>TRBV10-3|TRBJ2-6|NA|NA|14
TGTGCCCCCCAAAGGGGAGGTGGGGCCAACGTCCTGACTTTC
CAPQRGGGANVLTF
>TRBV10-3|TRBJ2-1|NA|TRBD1|15
TGTGCCATCAGTCAAACCGGGACAGGGGACAATGAGCAGTTCTTC
CAISQTGTGDNEQFF
>TRBV4-3|TRBJ2-1|NA|TRBD2|14
TGCGCCAGCAGCCTCAGCGGGGGGGGAAATGAGCAGTTCTTC
CASSLSGGGNEQFF
>TRBV7-7|TRBJ2-5|NA|NA|15
TGTGCTAGCAGCGTGGTGGGAACGGGGCAAGAGACCCAGTACTTC
CASSVVGTGQETQYF
>TRBV28|TRBJ1-1|NA|NA|15
TGTGCCAGCCCCTCCTCCCAAAAGCAGAACACTGAAGCTTTCTTT
CASPSSQKQNTEAFF
>TRBV5-1|TRBJ1-5|NA|NA|15
TGCGCCAGCAGCTTGGCAGGGCAGGACAATCAGCCCCAGCATTTT
CASSLAGQDNQPQHF
>TRBV5-1|TRBJ1-1|few|NA|13
TGCGCCAGCAGCACCCGGGGAGGTACTGAAGCTTTCTTT
CASSTRGGTEAFF
>TRBV6-5|TRBJ2-1|NA|TRBD1|13
TGTGCCACAGGGACAGGGGGCTCGGATGAGCAGTTCTTC
CATGTGGSDEQFF
>TRBV13|TRBJ2-5|NA|NA|15
TGTGCCAGCAGCTTAGCAGCCAGGGGTGAAGAGACCCAGTACTTC
CASSLAARGEETQYF
>TRBV30|TRBJ2-5|NA|TRBD2|17
TGTGCCTGGACGGCAGGCGGCGGGAGGGCCGTGGGAGAGACCCAGTACTTC
CAWTAGGGRAVGETQYF
>TRBV28|TRBJ1-2|NA|NA|13
TGTGCCAGCAGTTTGATTGTCGAGTATGGCTACACCTTC
CASSLIVEYGYTF
>TRBV30|TRBJ2-1|NA|TRBD2|14
TGTGCCTGGAAGTTCCTAGCGGCTAACAATGAGCAGTTCTTC
CAWKFLAANNEQFF
>TRBV6-4|TRBJ2-1|NA|NA|17
TGTGCCAGCAGTGACTATTCTCGCCCGGCGGGATACAATGAGCAGTTCTTC
CASSDYSRPAGYNEQFF
>TRBV15|TRBJ1-5|NA|NA|16
TGTGCCACCAGCAGAGACCGAGACACACTCAATCAGCCCCAGCATTTT
CATSRDRDTLNQPQHF
>TRBV30|TRBJ1-1|NA|NA|13
TGTGCCTGGAGTGTACAGATGAACACTGAAGCTTTCTTT
CAWSVQMNTEAFF
>TRBV7-8|TRBJ2-3|NA|NA|14
TGTGCCAGTTTAGGAGGGCGGGCCCAGGATACGCAGTATTTT
CASLGGRAQDTQYF
>TRBV5-5|TRBJ2-5|NA|NA|13
TGTGCCAGCAGCTTGGCATTCCAAGAGACCCAGTACTTC
CASSLAFQETQYF
>TRBV4-3|TRBJ2-1|NA|TRBD2|18
TGCGCCAGCAGCCAAGATGGGGTCAGCGGGGTCTCCTACAATGAGCAGTTCTTC
CASSQDGVSGVSYNEQFF
>TRBV6-4|TRBJ2-7|NA|NA|12
TGTGCCAATATACAGGGCGTCAACGAGCAGTACTTC
CANIQGVNEQYF
>TRBV5-1|TRBJ1-3|NA|NA|15
TGCGCCAGCAGCCTACAGACAGAATCTGGAAACACCATATATTTT
CASSLQTESGNTIYF
>TRBV5-1|TRBJ2-2|NA|NA|14
TGCGCCAGCGACCCCAGGGGGGACACCGGGGAGCTGTTTTTT
CASDPRGDTGELFF
>TRBV10-1|TRBJ2-3|NA|NA|18
TGCGCCAGCAGTGAGGTCGGTCTTCGGAGGGCAAGCACAGATACGCAGTATTTT
CASSEVGLRRASTDTQYF
>TRBV5-1|TRBJ2-1|NA|TRBD2|16
TGCGCCAGCAAGGAGCGAGCGGGAGGCTCCTACAATGAGCAGTTCTTC
CASKERAGGSYNEQFF
>TRBV10-3|TRBJ2-2|NA|NA|16
TGTGCCATCAGCCCCGGACTCCTTACTAACACCGGGGAGCTGTTTTTT
CAISPGLLTNTGELFF
>TRBV10-3|TRBJ2-1|once|TRBD2|20
TGTGCCATCCCTTCATTCCCGGCGACTAGCGGGATTTATTCGGGAAATGAGCAGTTCTTC
CAIPSFPATSGIYSGNEQFF
>TRBV19|TRBJ2-1|NA|NA|16
TGTGCCAGTAGTAGGCAGGTCAAGACAGTGGGGAATGAGCAGTTCTTC
CASSRQVKTVGNEQFF
>TRBV18|TRBJ2-3|NA|NA|16
TGTGCCAGCTCACCACCTCGTGTCCTAGTGGGAGATACGCAGTATTTT
CASSPPRVLVGDTQYF
>TRBV29-1|TRBJ2-5|NA|TRBD1|12
TGCAGCGTGCGGACAGGACAAGAGACCCAGTACTTC
CSVRTGQETQYF
>TRBV28|TRBJ2-2|NA|TRBD1|15
TGTGCCAGCAGAGCAGGGACAGGGGTCACCGGGGAGCTGTTTTTT
CASRAGTGVTGELFF
>TRBV10-2|TRBJ1-2|NA|NA|16
TGCGCCAGCAGGGAGACAGGATTTTCTACGTTTAGAGGCTACACCTTC
CASRETGFSTFRGYTF
>TRBV7-2|TRBJ2-1|once|NA|17
TGTGCCAGCAGCTTAAATAGCAGGAGCGGAGCCTACAATGAGCAGTTCTTC
CASSLNSRSGAYNEQFF
>TRBV6-1|TRBJ1-3|NA|TRBD1|16
TGTGCCAGCAGTGAACAGACAGGGGGGCCTGGAAACACCATATATTTT
CASSEQTGGPGNTIYF
>TRBV28|TRBJ2-3|NA|NA|14
TGTGCCAGCAGCTATCGGGATTTCACAGATACGCAGTATTTT
CASSYRDFTDTQYF
>TRBV5-1|TRBJ2-1|NA|NA|14
TGCGCCAGCAGCTCCGACAGCTCCTACAATGAGCAGTTCTTC
CASSSDSSYNEQFF
>TRBV28|TRBJ1-5|NA|NA|14
TGTGCCAGCAGTTTGGGGGGACGGGATCAGCCCCAGCATTTT
CASSLGGRDQPQHF
>TRBV5-1|TRBJ2-7|NA|TRBD2|16
TGCGCCAGCAGCTTGGGACTAGCGGGGATTCGCTACGAGCAGTACTTC
CASSLGLAGIRYEQYF
>TRBV2|TRBJ2-3|NA|NA|16
TGTGCCAGCGCACGGTTTAATCTGGGAGGCACAGATACGCAGTATTTT
CASARFNLGGTDTQYF
>TRBV5-1|TRBJ2-2|once|TRBD2|13
TGCGCCAGCAGGCGGGAGTCGGCCGGGGAGCTGTTTTTT
CASRRESAGELFF
>TRBV5-1|TRBJ2-1|once|NA|14
TGCGCCAGCAGCTTGGGGCAGGGTATAGTCGAGCAGTTCTTC
CASSLGQGIVEQFF
>TRBV7-9|TRBJ1-3|NA|TRBD1|14
TGTGCCAGCAGCCCCGGGGACAGCCGAAACACCATATATTTT
CASSPGDSRNTIYF